Shown below are 5 T cell receptor beta chains from a single sample sequenced in a study of cytomegalovirus exposure and HLA in healthy donors. The method was immunoSEQ multiplex PCR; TCRdb's version includes in-frame clones alone and lacks a portion of them. The sample records about 120,000 clones, about 85% being singletons. Sequencing was done on a sample of PBMCs. The receptor source for this set is a man younger than 35 in good health and CMV-seropositive.

The chain links TRBV10-3 to TRBJ2-1; 13 bases line up with TRBD2. The ends lost 7 bases at V and 7 bases at J; junction bases unmatched: 13. The CDR3 is 17 residues long. The germline gives CDR1 ENHRY, CDR2 SYGVKD. This CDR3 reads CAINPTTSGGEENEQFF. The CDR3 DNA reads TGTGCCATCAACCCAACTACTAGCGGGGGGGAGGAGAATGAGCAGTTCTTC.

The gene calls are TRBV6-6 and TRBJ2-7, with 10 nucleotides matching TRBD1. The length of the CDR3 is 13 residues. The V gene's germline CDR1 is MNHNY and CDR2 SVGAGI (reference sequence). J gave up 5 bases and V 6 bases, and 4 bases lay outside the gene matches. CDR3 bases: TGTGCCAGCAGCCGGACAGGGGGGAACGAGCAGTACTTC. Residues: CASSRTGGNEQYF.

This rearrangement joins TRBV7-9 to TRBJ1-1; possible D gene TRBD1, 5 bases. CDR1 and CDR2 from the germline V gene are SEHNR and FQNEAQ (reference sequence). CDR3 size: 16 residues. V lost 8 bases, J lost 3 bases, and 22 bases lay in between. The CDR3 nucleotides read TGTGCCAGCTCTCAGCCCGGTCTGGGGGGGGACACTGAAGCTTTCTTT. Amino acids: CASSQPGLGGDTEAFF.

CDR3 loop: CASLSDRDRNQPQHF. The CDR3, as DNA: TGTGCCAGCCTAAGTGACAGGGACCGCAATCAGCCCCAGCATTTT. The chain carries TRBV6-5 and TRBJ1-5; 7 bases match TRBD1. The CDR3 sequence is 15 residues long. V trimming: 8 bases; J trimming: 2 bases; junction bases outside the gene matches: 9. CDR1 MNHEY and CDR2 SVGAGI come from the germline V gene.

The J gene is TRBJ2-3, the V gene TRBV27; the D is unclear. The CDR3 covers 16 residues. Germline V gene data show CDR1 as MNHEY and CDR2 as SMNVEV (reference sequence). V gave up 0 bases and J gave up 0 bases, with 10 bases separating them. Written as DNA, the CDR3 is TGTGCCAGCAGTTTATCTTGGGCCTCTAGCACAGATACGCAGTATTTT. Encoded protein: CASSLSWASSTDTQYF.